The 20 T cell receptor beta chains reported below all come from one sample, sequenced in a study of immune characteristics of hereditary and idiopathic chronic pancreatitis. Profiling relied on immunoSEQ multiplex PCR, and the TCRdb table lists in-frame clones only, not all of them. Seen here are around 1,400 clones, roughly 66% observed once, and the top ten hold 16%. Total pancreatectomy with islet autotransplantation was the source of the chronic pancreatitis pancreas tissue. The material sequenced was pancreas tissue with hereditary chronic pancreatitis. The receptor source for this set is a human donor with chronic pancreatitis.

The genes are TRBV30 and TRBJ2-2, with D uncertain. Germline CDR1 and CDR2: GTSNPN and SVGIG (reference sequence). Trimming stripped 2 bases from V and 6 bases from J, with 7 bases between. The CDR3 has 12 residues. The CDR3 DNA reads as TGTGCCTGGAGTTGGATCGCCGGGGAGCTGTTTTTT. This gives the protein CAWSWIAGELFF.

The CDR3 region has the DNA TGTGCTAGTGGTTTTCATGACACAGGGGGGCGGTCACCCCTCCACTTT. It encodes CASGFHDTGGRSPLHF. The chain couples TRBV12-5 to TRBJ1-6, with 8 nucleotides matching TRBD1. Unmatched junction bases numbered 11, after V lost 3 bases and J lost 10 bases. Germline V CDR1 and CDR2: LGHNT, FRNRAP. CDR3 length: 16 residues.

This chain links TRBV5-6 with TRBJ1-4, with TRBD1 as a possible D gene (5 bases). Per germline, CDR1 SGHDT and CDR2 YYEEEE. V lost 1 base and J 8 bases, leaving 12 bases between the germline ends. The length of the CDR3 is 14 residues. The DNA of the CDR3 is TGTGCCAGCAGCTTGCCAGGGATAGGCGAAAAACTGTTTTTT. This codes for CASSLPGIGEKLFF. The full variable domain, completed using reference TRBV5-6 and TRBJ1-4, is DAGVTQSPTHLIKTRGQQVTLRCSPKSGHDTVSWYQQALGQGPQFIFQYYEEEERQRGNFPDRFSGHQFPNYSSELNVNALLLGDSALYLCASSLPGIGEKLFFGSGTQLSVL.

This clone has a single count. The J gene is TRBJ1-2, the V gene TRBV30; no clear D gene. The CDR3 totals 13 residues. CDR1 GTSNPN and CDR2 SVGIG come from the germline V gene (reference sequence). V dropped 0 bases and J dropped 4 bases, with 9 bases sitting between them. CDR3 region: CAWSVGPVYGYTF. The CDR3 bases are TGTGCCTGGAGTGTCGGACCGGTCTATGGCTACACCTTC.

V gene TRBV7-2 combines with J gene TRBJ2-1; D gene ambiguous. Trimming took off 1 base at V and 8 bases at J, with 12 bases between the two ends. The CDR3 runs to 14 residues. Germline V gene sequence: CDR1 SGHTA, CDR2 FQGNSA. CDR3 DNA: TGTGCCAGCAGCTTAGATGGACCCCTCGATGAGCAGTTCTTC. Its protein product is CASSLDGPLDEQFF. The variable domain in full, with the rest retrieved from reference TRBV7-2 and TRBJ2-1, is GAGVSQSPSNKVTEKGKDVELRCDPISGHTALYWYRQSLGQGLEFLIYFQGNSAPDKSGLPSDRFSAERTGGSVSTLTIQRTQQEDSAVYLCASSLDGPLDEQFFGPGTRLTVL.

This clone was counted only a few times. The V call is TRBV18, the J call TRBJ1-6; the D is unclear. Looked up from germline, CDR1 is KGHSH and CDR2 is LQKENI. Trimming took off 2 bases at V and 7 bases at J, with 9 bases between the two ends. This CDR3 spans 14 amino acids. CDR3 nucleotide sequence: TGTGCCAGCTCACCAGACTCCACGAATTCACCCCTCCACTTT. Protein: CASSPDSTNSPLHF.

Written as DNA, the CDR3 is TGTGCCAGCACGACGACCACGAACACCGGGGAGCTGTTTTTT. Its protein is CASTTTTNTGELFF. This chain links TRBV9 with TRBJ2-2; D not certain. Germline CDR1 is SGDLS and CDR2 is YYNGEE. Trimming took 6 bases from V and 0 from J, leaving 9 bases between them. The CDR3 has 14 residues.

V gene TRBV25-1 combines with J gene TRBJ1-2; D may be TRBD1 (6 bases). Germline V gene lookup returns CDR1 MGHDK and CDR2 SYGVNS. The length of the CDR3 is 17 residues. Between the trimmed V and J ends, which lost 4 bases and 7 bases, there was a span of 25 bases. CDR3: CASSAWGFGTEGGGYTF. CDR3 sequence (DNA): TGTGCCAGCAGTGCTTGGGGTTTTGGGACGGAAGGGGGTGGCTACACCTTC.

This clone was seen just once. The chain joins TRBV7-3 to TRBJ2-1; the match to TRBD1 covers 8 bases. The ends lost 2 bases at V and 4 bases at J; junction bases unmatched: 4. The CDR3 sequence is 15 residues long. Per germline, CDR1 SGHTA and CDR2 FQGTGA. The CDR3 protein is CASSLGGQVYNEQFF. As DNA, the CDR3 is TGTGCCAGCAGCTTAGGGGGACAGGTTTACAATGAGCAGTTCTTC. The entire variable domain, with the rest obtained from reference TRBV7-3 and TRBJ2-1, is as follows: GAGVSQTPSNKVTEKGKYVELRCDPISGHTALYWYRQSLGQGPEFLIYFQGTGAADDSGLPNDRFFAVRPEGSVSTLKIQRTERGDSAVYLCASSLGGQVYNEQFFGPGTRLTVL.

V usage is TRBV28 and J usage is TRBJ1-4, with D uncertain. The CDR3 is made up of 14 amino acids. V shed 1 base and J shed 3 bases, with 6 bases lying between them. From germline, CDR1 is MDHEN and CDR2 SYDVKM. The DNA of the CDR3 is TGTGCCAGCAGTTTATTACAGCCTAATGAAAAACTGTTTTTT. Protein product: CASSLLQPNEKLFF.

To note about this clone: Its ends do not fully match the called genes, so a read error is possible. The chain has TRBV5-8 and TRBJ1-1; TRBD1 agrees at 10 bases. The CDR3 totals 15 residues. In germline, CDR1 is SGHTS, CDR2 YDEGEE. The CDR3: CASSFGTGANAEAFF. The CDR3, as DNA: TGTGCCAGCAGCTTCGGGACAGGGGCGAACGCTGAAGCTTTCTTT.

V gene TRBV6-1 combines with J gene TRBJ2-1; D may be TRBD2 (6 bases). Trimming stripped 2 bases from V and 0 bases from J, with 17 bases between. There are 18 residues in the CDR3. The germline V gene encodes CDR1 MNHNS and CDR2 SASEGT. The CDR3 DNA sequence: TGTGCCAGCAGTGAAAGGGGTTTCGGGCGGGGCTCCTACAATGAGCAGTTCTTC. As protein: CASSERGFGRGSYNEQFF.

The CDR3 loop reads CASSDLWTARNYGYTF. The DNA for the CDR3 is TGTGCCAGCAGTGATTTGTGGACAGCCCGTAACTATGGCTACACCTTC. The chain joins TRBV6-1 to TRBJ1-2; possible D gene TRBD1, 6 bases. The CDR3 runs to 16 residues. Deletions cut 3 bases from V and 1 base from J, with 15 bases between. Germline V gene lookup returns CDR1 MNHNS and CDR2 SASEGT.

This clone is a singleton in its sample. The chain links TRBV5-1 to TRBJ1-1; no reliable D call. CDR3 size: 13 residues. CDR1 and CDR2 from the germline V gene are SGHRS and YFSETQ. Trimming pared 1 base from V and 1 base from J, leaving 5 bases between. The CDR3 is CASSLNQNTEAFF. The CDR3 DNA follows: TGCGCCAGCAGCTTGAACCAGAACACTGAAGCTTTCTTT.

This clone showed up just a few times. This rearrangement joins TRBV5-1 to TRBJ1-1; unclear D gene. The length of the CDR3 is 12 residues. The V and J ends lost 0 bases and 5 bases respectively, with 5 bases between them. Per germline, CDR1 SGHRS and CDR2 YFSETQ. CDR3 residues: CASSLEGTEAFF. Here the CDR3 DNA reads TGCGCCAGCAGCTTGGAAGGTACTGAAGCTTTCTTT.

This chain links TRBV18 with TRBJ1-5, with 8 bases lining up with TRBD1. The germline V gene encodes CDR1 KGHSH and CDR2 LQKENI. This CDR3 has 16 amino acids. Trimming removed 3 bases from V and 4 bases from J; junction bases left unmatched: 8. CDR3 amino acids: CASSPPDRVGNQPQHF. Written as DNA, the CDR3 is TGTGCCAGCTCACCGCCGGACAGGGTGGGGAATCAGCCCCAGCATTTT.

The CDR3 DNA reads as TGTGCCAGCAGCCTCGGGACGGGAGCTAACTATGGCTACACCTTC. As protein: CASSLGTGANYGYTF. The J gene is TRBJ1-2, the V gene TRBV3-1 (or the pseudogene TRBV3-2), with D perhaps TRBD1 (5 bases). Trimming cost V 4 bases and J 0 bases, with 12 bases left between them. The germline V gene encodes CDR1 LGHDT and CDR2 YNNKEL (reference sequence). CDR3 length: 15 amino acids.

This chain connects TRBV27 to TRBJ2-1; D may correspond to TRBD1 or TRBD2 (6 bases each). This CDR3 is built from 14 residues. The V gene lost 2 bases and the J gene lost 4 bases, with 9 bases spanning the gap. CDR1 is MNHEY, CDR2 SMNVEV, per germline (reference sequence). The DNA of the CDR3 is TGTGCCAGCAGTTTAGGGGGGCAATACAATGAGCAGTTCTTC. Protein product: CASSLGGQYNEQFF.

V and J are TRBV18 and TRBJ2-7, with D maybe TRBD1 (6 bases). The CDR3 is 15 residues long. Trimming shortened V by 3 bases and J by 5 bases, and 17 bases separated the two germline ends. Germline lookup yields CDR1 KGHSH and CDR2 LQKENI. The CDR3 DNA follows: TGTGCCAGCTCACCCTCGTTCCAGGGGATGGACGAGCAGTACTTC. It translates to CASSPSFQGMDEQYF.

In its sample, this clone ranks as large. The rearrangement joins TRBV9 to TRBJ2-1; perhaps TRBD2 as D (6 bases). Germline-derived CDR1 and CDR2 are SGDLS and YYNGEE. CDR3 length equals 15 residues. Between the trimmed V and J ends, which lost 3 bases and 8 bases, there was a span of 18 bases. The CDR3 DNA is TGTGCCAGCAGCGCCCTAACGGGAGAAGCGGATGAGCAGTTCTTC. Translating gives CASSALTGEADEQFF.